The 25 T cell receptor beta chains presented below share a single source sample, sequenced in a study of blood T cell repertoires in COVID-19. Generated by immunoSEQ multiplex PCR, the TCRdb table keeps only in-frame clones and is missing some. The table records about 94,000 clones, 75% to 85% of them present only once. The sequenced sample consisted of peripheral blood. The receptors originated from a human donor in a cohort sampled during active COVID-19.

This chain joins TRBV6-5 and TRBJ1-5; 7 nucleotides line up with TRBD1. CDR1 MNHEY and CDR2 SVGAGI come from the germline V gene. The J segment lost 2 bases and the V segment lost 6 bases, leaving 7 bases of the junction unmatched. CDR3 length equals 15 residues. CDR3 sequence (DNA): TGTGCCAGCAGCGATAGACAGGGCCGCAATCAGCCCCAGCATTTT. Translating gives CASSDRQGRNQPQHF.

The CDR3 loop reads CASSPEGWGGYEQYF. The CDR3 bases are TGTGCCAGCTCACCAGAGGGGTGGGGGGGCTACGAGCAGTACTTC. The chain joins TRBV18 to TRBJ2-7; 7 bases line up with TRBD2. This CDR3 is 15 amino acids long. Germline assignment: CDR1 KGHSH and CDR2 LQKENI. V lost 2 bases, J lost 3 bases, and 7 bases stayed unmatched. The complete variable domain, with remaining parts taken from reference TRBV18 and TRBJ2-7, reads NAGVMQNPRHLVRRRGQEARLRCSPMKGHSHVYWYRQLPEEGLKFMVYLQKENIIDESGMPKERFSAEFPKEGPSILRIQQVVRGDSAAYFCASSPEGWGGYEQYFGPGTRLTVT.

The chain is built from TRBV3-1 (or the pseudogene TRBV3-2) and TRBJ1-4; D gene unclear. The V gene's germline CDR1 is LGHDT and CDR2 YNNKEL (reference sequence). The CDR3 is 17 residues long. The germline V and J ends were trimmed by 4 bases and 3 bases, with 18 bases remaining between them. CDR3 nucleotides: TGTGCCAGCAGCCCCCCCCACTCAGCGTCGGCTAATGAAAAACTGTTTTTT. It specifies CASSPPHSASANEKLFF.

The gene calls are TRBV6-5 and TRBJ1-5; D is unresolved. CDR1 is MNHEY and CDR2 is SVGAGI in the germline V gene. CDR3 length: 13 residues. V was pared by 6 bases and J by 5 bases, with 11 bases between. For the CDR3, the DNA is TGTGCCAGCAGCGCCAGGTGGGATCAGCCCCAGCATTTT. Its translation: CASSARWDQPQHF.

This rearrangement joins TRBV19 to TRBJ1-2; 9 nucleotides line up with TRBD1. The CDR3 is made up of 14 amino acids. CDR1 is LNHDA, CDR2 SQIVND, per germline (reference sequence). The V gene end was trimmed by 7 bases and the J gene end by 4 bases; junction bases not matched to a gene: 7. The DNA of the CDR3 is TGTGCCAGTATCGATGACAGGGGGAGCTATGGCTACACCTTC. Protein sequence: CASIDDRGSYGYTF.

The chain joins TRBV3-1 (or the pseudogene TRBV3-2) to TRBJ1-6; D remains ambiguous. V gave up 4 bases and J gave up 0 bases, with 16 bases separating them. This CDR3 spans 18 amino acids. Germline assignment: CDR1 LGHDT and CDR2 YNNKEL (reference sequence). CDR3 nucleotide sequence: TGTGCCAGCAGCCTGATCGTCGGGTACGGCTCCTATAATTCACCCCTCCACTTT. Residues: CASSLIVGYGSYNSPLHF.

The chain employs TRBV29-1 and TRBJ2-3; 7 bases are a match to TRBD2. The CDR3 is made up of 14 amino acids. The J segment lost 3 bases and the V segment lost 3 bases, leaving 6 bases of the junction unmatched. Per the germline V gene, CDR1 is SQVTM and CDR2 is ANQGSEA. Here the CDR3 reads CSVEASGVTDTQYF. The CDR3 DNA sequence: TGCAGCGTTGAGGCTAGCGGAGTGACAGATACGCAGTATTTT.

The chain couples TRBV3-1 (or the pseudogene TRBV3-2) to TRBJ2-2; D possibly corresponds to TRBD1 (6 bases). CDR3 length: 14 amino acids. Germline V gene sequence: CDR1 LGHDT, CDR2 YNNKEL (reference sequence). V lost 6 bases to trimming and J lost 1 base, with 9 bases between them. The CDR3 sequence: CASRLGQNTGELFF. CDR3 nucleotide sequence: TGTGCCAGCAGGCTGGGACAGAACACCGGGGAGCTGTTTTTT.

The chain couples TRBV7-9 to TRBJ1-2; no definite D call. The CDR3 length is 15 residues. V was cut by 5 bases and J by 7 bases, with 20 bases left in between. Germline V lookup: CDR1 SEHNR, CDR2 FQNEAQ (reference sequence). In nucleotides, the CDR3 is TGTGCCAGCAGCGCACGGGGTTACGGTCCCCGTGGCTACACCTTC. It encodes CASSARGYGPRGYTF.

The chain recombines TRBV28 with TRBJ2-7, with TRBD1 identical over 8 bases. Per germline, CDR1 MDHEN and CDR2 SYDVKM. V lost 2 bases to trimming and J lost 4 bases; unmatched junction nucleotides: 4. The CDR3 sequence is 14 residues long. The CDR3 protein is CASSLGGQVYEQYF. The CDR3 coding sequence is TGTGCCAGCAGTTTAGGGGGACAGGTTTACGAGCAGTACTTC.

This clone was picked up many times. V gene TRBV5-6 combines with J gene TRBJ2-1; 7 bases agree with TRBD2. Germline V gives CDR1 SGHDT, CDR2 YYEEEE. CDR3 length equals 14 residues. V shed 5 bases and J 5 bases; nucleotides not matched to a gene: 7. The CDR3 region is CASSRGGSDNEQFF. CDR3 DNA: TGTGCCAGCAGTCGTGGCGGGAGCGACAATGAGCAGTTCTTC. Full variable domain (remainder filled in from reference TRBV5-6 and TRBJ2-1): DAGVTQSPTHLIKTRGQQVTLRCSPKSGHDTVSWYQQALGQGPQFIFQYYEEEERQRGNFPDRFSGHQFPNYSSELNVNALLLGDSALYLCASSRGGSDNEQFFGPGTRLTVL.

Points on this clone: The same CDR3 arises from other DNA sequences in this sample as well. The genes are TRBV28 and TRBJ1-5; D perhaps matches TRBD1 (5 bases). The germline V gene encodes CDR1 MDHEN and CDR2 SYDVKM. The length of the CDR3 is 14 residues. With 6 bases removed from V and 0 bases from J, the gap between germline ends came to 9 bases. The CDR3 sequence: CASRQGGSNQPQHF. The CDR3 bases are TGTGCCAGCAGGCAGGGCGGTAGCAATCAGCCCCAGCATTTT. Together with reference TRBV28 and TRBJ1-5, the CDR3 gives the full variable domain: DVKVTQSSRYLVKRTGEKVFLECVQDMDHENMFWYRQDPGLGLRLIYFSYDVKMKEKGDIPEGYSVSREKKERFSLILESASTNQTSMYLCASRQGGSNQPQHFGDGTRLSIL.

CDR3 DNA: TGTGCCAGCAGCCAAGATCCCAGTATCTCTGGGGCCAACGTCCTGACTTTC. Encoded protein: CASSQDPSISGANVLTF. The chain combines TRBV3-1 (or the pseudogene TRBV3-2) with TRBJ2-6; D gene ambiguous. V was trimmed by 0 bases and J by 0 bases, leaving 9 bases between them. CDR3 length: 17 amino acids. In germline, CDR1 is LGHDT, CDR2 YNNKEL (reference sequence).

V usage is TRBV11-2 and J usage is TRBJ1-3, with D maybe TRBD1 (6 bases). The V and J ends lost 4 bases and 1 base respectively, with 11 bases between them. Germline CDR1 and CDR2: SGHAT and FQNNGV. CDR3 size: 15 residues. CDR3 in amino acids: CASSWTVKSGNTIYF. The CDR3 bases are TGTGCCAGCAGCTGGACAGTGAAGTCTGGAAACACCATATATTTT.

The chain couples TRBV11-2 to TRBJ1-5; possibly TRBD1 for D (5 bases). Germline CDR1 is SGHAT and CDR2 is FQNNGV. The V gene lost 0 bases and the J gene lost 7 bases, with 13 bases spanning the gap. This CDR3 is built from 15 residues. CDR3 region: CASSLDTGVGQPQHF. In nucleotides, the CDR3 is TGTGCCAGCAGCTTAGATACGGGGGTGGGACAGCCCCAGCATTTT. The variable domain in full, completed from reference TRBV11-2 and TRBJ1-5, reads EAGVAQSPRYKIIEKRQSVAFWCNPISGHATLYWYQQILGQGPKLLIQFQNNGVVDDSQLPKDRFSAERLKGVDSTLKIQPAKLEDSAVYLCASSLDTGVGQPQHFGDGTRLSIL.

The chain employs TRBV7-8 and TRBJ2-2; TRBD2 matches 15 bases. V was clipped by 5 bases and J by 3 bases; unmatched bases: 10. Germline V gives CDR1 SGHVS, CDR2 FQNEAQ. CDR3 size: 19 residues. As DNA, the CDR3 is TGTGCCAGCAGCCCTCGGACTAGCGGGAGGGCCCGGGACACCGGGGAGCTGTTTTTT. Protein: CASSPRTSGRARDTGELFF.

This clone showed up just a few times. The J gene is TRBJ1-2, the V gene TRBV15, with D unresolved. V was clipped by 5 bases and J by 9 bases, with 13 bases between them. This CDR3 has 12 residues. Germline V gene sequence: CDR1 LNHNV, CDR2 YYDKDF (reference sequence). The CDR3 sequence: CATSVSQVRYTF. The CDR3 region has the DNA TGTGCCACCAGCGTCTCGCAGGTCCGCTACACCTTC.

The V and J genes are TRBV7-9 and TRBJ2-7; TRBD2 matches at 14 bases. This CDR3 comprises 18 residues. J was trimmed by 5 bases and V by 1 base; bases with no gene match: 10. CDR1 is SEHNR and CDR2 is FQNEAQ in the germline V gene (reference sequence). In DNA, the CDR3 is TGTGCCAGCAGCTTAGTAGGGACTAGCGGGAGACTAAGGAACGAGCAGTACTTC. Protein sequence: CASSLVGTSGRLRNEQYF.

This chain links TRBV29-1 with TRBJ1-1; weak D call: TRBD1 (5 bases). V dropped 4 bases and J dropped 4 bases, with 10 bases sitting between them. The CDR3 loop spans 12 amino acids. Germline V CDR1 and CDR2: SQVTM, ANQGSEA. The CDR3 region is CSVGRGSTEAFF. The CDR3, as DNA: TGCAGCGTTGGAAGGGGAAGCACTGAAGCTTTCTTT. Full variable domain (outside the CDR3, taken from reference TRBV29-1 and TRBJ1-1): SAVISQKPSRDICQRGTSLTIQCQVDSQVTMMFWYRQQPGQSLTLIATANQGSEATYESGFVIDKFPISRPNLTFSTLTVSNMSPEDSSIYLCSVGRGSTEAFFGQGTRLTVV.

The CDR3 sequence is CASSQEAGSTDTQYF. CDR3 sequence (DNA): TGTGCCAGCAGCCAAGAGGCGGGGAGCACAGATACGCAGTATTTT. V is TRBV4-2 and J is TRBJ2-3; D may be TRBD2 (6 bases). CDR3 length equals 15 residues. V was pared by 0 bases and J by 0 bases, with 7 bases between. Germline V gene sequence: CDR1 LGHNA, CDR2 YNFKEQ.

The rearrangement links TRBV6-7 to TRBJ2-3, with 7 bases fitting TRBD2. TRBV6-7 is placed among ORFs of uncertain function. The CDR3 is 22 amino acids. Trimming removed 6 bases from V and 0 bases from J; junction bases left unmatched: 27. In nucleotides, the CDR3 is TGTGCCAGCAGGGTGGACCCAAGAAGTAGGTGGGAGGGTTGGAATAGCACAGATACGCAGTATTTT. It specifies CASRVDPRSRWEGWNSTDTQYF.

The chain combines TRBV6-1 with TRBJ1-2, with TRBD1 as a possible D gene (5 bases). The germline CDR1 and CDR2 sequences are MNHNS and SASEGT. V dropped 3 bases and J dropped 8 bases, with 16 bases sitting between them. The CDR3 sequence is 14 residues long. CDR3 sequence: CASSEAQGGYGYTF. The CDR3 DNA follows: TGTGCCAGCAGTGAGGCCCAGGGAGGTTACGGCTACACCTTC.

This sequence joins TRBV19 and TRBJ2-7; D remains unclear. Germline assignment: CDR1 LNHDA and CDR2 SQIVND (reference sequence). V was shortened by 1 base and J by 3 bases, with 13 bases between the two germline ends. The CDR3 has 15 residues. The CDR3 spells CASSIAPGGNYEQYF. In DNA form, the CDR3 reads TGTGCCAGTAGTATAGCCCCCGGCGGAAACTACGAGCAGTACTTC.

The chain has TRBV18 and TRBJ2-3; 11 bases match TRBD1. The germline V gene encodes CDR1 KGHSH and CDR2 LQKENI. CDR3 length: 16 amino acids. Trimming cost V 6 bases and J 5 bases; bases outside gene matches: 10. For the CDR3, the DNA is TGTGCCAGCTCCCCCTTGGGGACAGGGGGTGAAGATACGCAGTATTTT. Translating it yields CASSPLGTGGEDTQYF.

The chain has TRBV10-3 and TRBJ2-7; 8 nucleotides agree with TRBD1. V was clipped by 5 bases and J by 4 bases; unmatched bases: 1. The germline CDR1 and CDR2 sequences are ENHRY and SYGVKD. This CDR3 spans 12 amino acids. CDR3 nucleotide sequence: TGTGCCATCAGTCGGACAGGGTACGAGCAGTACTTC. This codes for CAISRTGYEQYF.